This TCR beta chain was identified in a study of T cell responses to AZD1222 COVID-19 vaccine. The germline V and J ends were trimmed by 4 bases and 4 bases, with 14 bases remaining between them. The CDR3 sequence is 15 residues long. Germline V gene lookup returns CDR1 LGHDT and CDR2 YNNKEL (reference sequence). General study points: Repertoires in all cases were sampled only once the peak T cell response had passed. Unmutated variant regions are reportedly the target of nearly half of TCRs that are spike-specific. Vaccine-associated CD4 TCRs spanned spike, dominant at 160-218 and 743-854. White British ancestry dominated among donors, who included more females, and clonal diversity was possibly underestimated.

Clones were sequenced by immunoSEQ multiplex PCR, and TCRdb holds only the in-frame ones, with some missing. The sample carries some 120,000 clones, 90% recorded once. About this clone itself: Its target is unknown.

The TCR comes from an adult in good health. Source: peripheral blood, taken on day 0 of MenACWY control vaccination. The chain links TRBV3-1 (or the pseudogene TRBV3-2) to TRBJ1-3; D gene ambiguous. The CDR3 spells CASSPTRTDGNTIYF. The DNA of the CDR3 is TGTGCCAGCAGCCCGACCCGGACGGACGGAAACACCATATATTTT.